The rows below give T cell receptor beta chains drawn from one sample of a study of blood T cell repertoires in COVID-19. TCRdb's table, derived via immunoSEQ multiplex PCR, lists solely in-frame clones and lacks some. Of about 200,000 clones in the sample, 85% are singletons; the top ten hold around a sixth. The sequenced sample was PBMCs or T cells enriched from blood (not recorded which). These receptors were taken from a man aged 40-49 years who had recovered from COVID-19. Each CDR3 is given with its conserved first and last residue. Fields, in order: clone size, V gene, D gene, J gene, CDR3 protein, CDR3 DNA. The D gene is left open where the match is weak. The listing skips clone size in some rows; elsewhere it reads once, few, many or a size class.

-,TRBV27,TRBD1,TRBJ1-1,CATRFDRGRYTEAFF,TGTGCCACCAGATTCGACAGGGGGCGATACACTGAAGCTTTCTTT
-,TRBV4-2,-,TRBJ2-1,CASSLGTGNEQFF,TGTGCCAGCAGCCTGGGAACAGGCAATGAGCAGTTCTTC
-,TRBV19,-,TRBJ2-2,CASSIQRSNTGELFF,TGTGCCAGTAGTATCCAGCGGTCGAACACCGGGGAGCTGTTTTTT
-,TRBV10-3,-,TRBJ1-6,CAIRNREDNSPLHF,TGTGCCATCAGGAACAGAGAAGATAATTCACCCCTCCACTTT
-,TRBV29-1,TRBD1,TRBJ2-2,CSVEAETGYTGELFF,TGCAGCGTTGAAGCCGAGACAGGGTATACCGGGGAGCTGTTTTTT
-,TRBV9,TRBD2,TRBJ2-1,CASSPRLAGGYNEQFF,TGTGCCAGCAGCCCTAGACTAGCGGGGGGCTACAATGAGCAGTTCTTC
-,TRBV12-1,-,TRBJ2-6,CASSQRAGSSGANVLTF,TGTGCCAGCAGCCAACGAGCGGGGTCCTCTGGGGCCAACGTCCTGACTTTC
-,TRBV30,TRBD1,TRBJ2-3,CAWNIGGSNTQYF,TGTGCCTGGAATATAGGGGGCTCAAATACGCAGTATTTT
-,TRBV19,TRBD2,TRBJ2-1,CASSMEREGYNEQFF,TGTGCCAGTAGTATGGAACGGGAGGGGTACAATGAGCAGTTCTTC
-,TRBV19,-,TRBJ2-7,CASSRQGPPYEQYF,TGTGCCAGTAGTAGGCAGGGGCCCCCCTACGAGCAGTACTTC
-,TRBV6-6,TRBD2,TRBJ2-3,CASGTSGRGDTQYF,TGTGCCAGCGGGACTAGCGGGAGAGGAGATACGCAGTATTTT
once,TRBV19,-,TRBJ2-5,CASSIAAESGETQYF,TGTGCCAGTAGTATCGCCGCCGAATCGGGAGAGACCCAGTACTTC
once,TRBV11-2,TRBD1,TRBJ2-7,CASSQHRVPDRDEQYF,TGTGCCAGCAGCCAACACAGGGTACCCGACAGGGACGAGCAGTACTTC
-,TRBV21-1,-,TRBJ1-1,CASSGTGAINTEAFF,TGTGCCAGCAGCGGGACAGGTGCTATTAACACTGAAGCTTTCTTT
-,TRBV29-1,-,TRBJ1-1,CSAGQLDTEAFF,TGCAGCGCAGGACAGTTGGACACTGAAGCTTTCTTT
-,TRBV21-1,-,TRBJ1-6,CASSKRGETGGKRGSPLHF,TGTGCCAGCAGCAAACGTGGGGAGACAGGAGGAAAGAGGGGGTCACCCCTCCACTTT
few,TRBV11-2,TRBD1,TRBJ1-1,CASSLRDRVRSFF,TGTGCCAGCAGCCTAAGGGACAGGGTGCGGTCTTTCTTT
-,TRBV19,-,TRBJ2-1,CASSMAPRDGYNEQFF,TGTGCCAGTAGTATGGCACCCCGTGATGGCTACAATGAGCAGTTCTTC
-,TRBV30,-,TRBJ2-7,CAWSVISGSEQYF,TGTGCCTGGAGTGTAATCTCGGGGAGCGAGCAGTACTTC
-,TRBV7-6,TRBD2,TRBJ2-5,CASSLAMSGGQYF,TGTGCCAGTAGCTTAGCGATGTCGGGGGGACAGTACTTC
-,TRBV28,TRBD1,TRBJ2-7,CASRGTGSYEQYF,TGTGCCAGCAGAGGGACAGGTTCCTACGAGCAGTACTTC
-,TRBV6-2/TRBV6-3,TRBD2,TRBJ2-7,CASSLSSGRVNEQYF,TGTGCCAGCAGCCTTTCTAGCGGGAGGGTGAACGAGCAGTACTTC
-,TRBV21-1,-,TRBJ2-7,CASSKDRSGTGTYEQYF,TGTGCCAGCAGCAAGGACCGGTCCGGGACAGGGACCTACGAGCAGTACTTC
-,TRBV7-8,-,TRBJ2-3,CASRRRASTDTQYF,TGTGCCAGCCGGCGGAGGGCAAGCACAGATACGCAGTATTTT
-,TRBV12-3/TRBV12-4,TRBD2,TRBJ2-1,CASSLRLANEQFF,TGTGCCAGCAGTTTAAGACTAGCTAATGAGCAGTTCTTC
-,TRBV28,TRBD2,TRBJ2-7,CASRPSGTYEQYF,TGTGCCAGCAGGCCTAGCGGGACCTACGAGCAGTACTTC
-,TRBV6-1,-,TRBJ2-1,CASSEFQYSYNEQFF,TGTGCCAGCAGTGAATTCCAGTACTCCTACAATGAGCAGTTCTTC
few,TRBV2,TRBD1,TRBJ1-2,CASRGQGPNYGYTF,TGTGCCAGCAGAGGACAGGGCCCTAACTATGGCTACACCTTC
-,TRBV19,-,TRBJ1-1,CASSLPGVGVTEAFF,TGTGCCAGTAGCCTCCCGGGGGTGGGGGTCACTGAAGCTTTCTTT
once,TRBV9,TRBD2,TRBJ2-3,CASSGLSGSGDTQYF,TGTGCCAGCAGCGGCCTGAGCGGGAGCGGCGATACGCAGTATTTT
-,TRBV10-3,TRBD1,TRBJ2-1,CAISEEGTGGEEQFF,TGTGCCATCAGTGAGGAGGGGACAGGGGGCGAAGAGCAGTTCTTC
-,TRBV27,TRBD2,TRBJ2-1,CASSDTPGTRQFF,TGTGCCAGCAGCGACACACCCGGGACTAGACAGTTCTTC
-,TRBV29-1,-,TRBJ2-1,CSVGKQFF,TGCAGCGTTGGTAAGCAGTTCTTC
-,TRBV28,-,TRBJ1-2,CASSLSDSYGYTF,TGTGCCAGCAGTTTATCAGATTCCTATGGCTACACCTTC
-,TRBV12-5,-,TRBJ2-5,CASGLVSETQYF,TGTGCTAGTGGTTTGGTTTCGGAGACCCAGTACTTC
-,TRBV29-1,-,TRBJ1-2,CSVDFSNYGYTF,TGCAGCGTTGACTTCAGTAACTATGGCTACACCTTC
-,TRBV5-1,-,TRBJ2-1,CASSSSVGGLSYNEQFF,TGCGCCAGCAGCTCTTCCGTGGGAGGATTGTCCTACAATGAGCAGTTCTTC
-,TRBV27,-,TRBJ2-1,CASSLSGQQVSYNEQFF,TGTGCCAGCAGTTTATCGGGGCAGCAAGTTTCCTACAATGAGCAGTTCTTC
-,TRBV6-2/TRBV6-3,TRBD2,TRBJ2-5,CASSYSIPGLAGETQYF,TGTGCCAGCAGTTACTCAATACCGGGACTAGCGGGAGAGACCCAGTACTTC
-,TRBV3-1/TRBV3-2,TRBD2,TRBJ2-5,CASSLSGIQETQYF,TGTGCCAGCAGCCTTAGCGGGATTCAAGAGACCCAGTACTTC
-,TRBV5-4,-,TRBJ1-4,CASSPSPGLPDNEKLFF,TGTGCCAGCAGCCCCTCACCGGGACTTCCTGATAATGAAAAACTGTTTTTT
once,TRBV6-2/TRBV6-3,TRBD1,TRBJ2-7,CASSPGQGLSGQYF,TGTGCCAGCAGCCCGGGACAGGGTCTCTCGGGGCAGTACTTC
-,TRBV15,-,TRBJ2-2,CATSTRAGELFF,TGTGCCACCAGCACTAGAGCCGGGGAGCTGTTTTTT
-,TRBV11-3,TRBD1,TRBJ1-2,CASSTDRGPSGYTF,TGTGCCAGCAGCACCGACAGGGGCCCTAGTGGCTACACCTTC
-,TRBV19,TRBD1,TRBJ1-2,CASSKQGAYGYTF,TGTGCCAGTAGCAAACAGGGGGCGTACGGCTACACCTTC
-,TRBV4-2,-,TRBJ2-2,CASSQERQGYTGELFF,TGTGCCAGCAGCCAAGAGCGGCAGGGGTACACCGGGGAGCTGTTTTTT